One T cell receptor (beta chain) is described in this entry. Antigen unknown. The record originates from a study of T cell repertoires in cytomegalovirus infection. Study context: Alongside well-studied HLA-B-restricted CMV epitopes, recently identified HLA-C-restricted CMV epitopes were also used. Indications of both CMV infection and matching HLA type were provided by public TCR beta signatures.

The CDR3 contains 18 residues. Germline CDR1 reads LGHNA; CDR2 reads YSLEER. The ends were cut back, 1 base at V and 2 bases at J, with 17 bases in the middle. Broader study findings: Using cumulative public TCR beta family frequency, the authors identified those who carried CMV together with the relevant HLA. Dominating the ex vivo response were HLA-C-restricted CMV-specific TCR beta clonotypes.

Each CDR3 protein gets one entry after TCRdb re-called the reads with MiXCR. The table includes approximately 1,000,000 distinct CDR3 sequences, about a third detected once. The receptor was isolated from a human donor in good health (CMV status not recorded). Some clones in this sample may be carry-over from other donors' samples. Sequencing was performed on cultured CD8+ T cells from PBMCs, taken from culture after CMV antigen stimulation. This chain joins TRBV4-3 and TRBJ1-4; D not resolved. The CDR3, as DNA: TGCGCCAGCAGCCAAGTTGATGGAGTGCCCCTGACTAATGAAAAACTGTTTTTT. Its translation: CASSQVDGVPLTNEKLFF.